Described below is a single T cell receptor beta chain sequence and its context. Germline lookup yields CDR1 SEHNR and CDR2 FQNEAQ (reference sequence). This CDR3 comprises 13 residues. Trimming took off 5 bases at V and 7 bases at J, with 14 bases between the two ends. This sample is part of a study of shared clonotypes between healthy human individuals. Only in-frame clones appear in the TCRdb table, and some are missing; sequencing was by immunoSEQ multiplex PCR. The data hold about a million clones, with 70% to 85% observed a single time. Sequenced: memory CD4+ T cells from PBMCs. The subset here: CD45RA-negative fraction. This sequence joins TRBV7-9 and TRBJ1-2; D is undetermined. This clonotype was obtained from a man younger than 35 in good health. Some clones in this sample may be carry-over from other donors' samples. The CDR3 here is CASSPTGGTGYTF. CDR3 DNA sequence: TGTGCCAGCAGCCCGACGGGCGGAACTGGCTACACCTTC.